Listed here is a single T cell receptor (beta chain). Antigen: not known. The TCR beta cDNA libraries carried unique molecular identifiers. TCRdb passed the PCR reads through MiXCR, listing each CDR3 protein once. This table holds roughly 620,000 distinct CDR3 sequences, about 40% found once. The sample originates from a study of post-analysis software for immune sequencing data. Study in general: Relapsing-remitting, secondary progressive and progressive-relapsing multiple sclerosis courses were included.

The study's findings and limits: Comparison of patients with controls showed about 5 TRBV segments more frequent in patients, TRBV5-6, TRBV5-1 and TRBV20-1 among them.

CDR3 length: 15 residues. Germline CDR1 and CDR2: SGHVS and FQNEAQ. The V end lost 2 bases, the J end lost 2 bases, and 11 bases lay between the germline ends. This chain joins TRBV7-8 and TRBJ2-3; D remains unclear. The clonotype was recovered from a girl aged 10 to 17 with multiple sclerosis. The sequencing sample was made of blood. The CDR3 nucleotides read TGTGCCAGCAGCTTAAGCGCGGTCTTCACAGATACGCAGTATTTT. Its protein is CASSLSAVFTDTQYF.